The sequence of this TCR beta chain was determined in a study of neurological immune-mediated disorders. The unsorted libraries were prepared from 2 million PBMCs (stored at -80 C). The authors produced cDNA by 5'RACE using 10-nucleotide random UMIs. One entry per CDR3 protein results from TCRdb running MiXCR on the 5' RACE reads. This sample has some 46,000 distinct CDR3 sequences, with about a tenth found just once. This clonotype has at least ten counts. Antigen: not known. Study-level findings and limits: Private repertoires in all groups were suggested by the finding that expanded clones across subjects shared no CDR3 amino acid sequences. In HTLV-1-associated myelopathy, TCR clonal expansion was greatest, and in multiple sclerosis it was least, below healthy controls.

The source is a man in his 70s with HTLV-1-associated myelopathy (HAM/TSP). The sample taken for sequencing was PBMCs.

The CDR3 coding sequence is TGCGCCAGCAGTTTTGGACTAGCGGGACCGGAAGAGCAGTACTTC. This codes for CASSFGLAGPEEQYF. The chain combines TRBV5-1 with TRBJ2-7; 12 positions agree with TRBD2. CDR3 size: 15 residues. Germline CDR1 is SGHRS and CDR2 is YFSETQ. With 5 bases clipped from V and 7 bases from J, the junction kept 10 bases outside the gene matches.